Listed below are T cell receptor beta chains from one sample, sequenced in a study of OX40 agonist ivuxolimab in advanced cancers. The data were produced by immunoSEQ multiplex PCR, yet TCRdb's version contains in-frame clones alone and is incomplete. The sample yields approximately 74,000 clones, 60% to 85% seen once. The sequencing used CD4+ or CD8+ T cells sorted from blood, collected in a trial of the OX40 agonist ivuxolimab. These receptor sequences come from an adult with an advanced solid tumor such as melanoma, head and neck, liver or kidney cancer. CDR3s include the opening cysteine and the closing phenylalanine or tryptophan. A D gene is named only where the DNA matches it firmly. Clone size is not always given. Where it is, it says once, few, many or a class for expanded clones.

v_call: TRBV5-1
j_call: TRBJ1-6
clone_size: -
d_call: -
cdr3_aa: CASSLGGGNSPLHF
cdr3_nt: TGCGCCAGCAGCCTTGGCGGGGGTAATTCACCCCTCCACTTT

v_call: TRBV5-6
j_call: TRBJ1-2
clone_size: -
d_call: TRBD1
cdr3_aa: CASSLVTGADGYTF
cdr3_nt: TGTGCCAGCAGCCTGGTGACAGGGGCCGATGGCTACACCTTC

v_call: TRBV5-1
j_call: TRBJ1-3
clone_size: few
d_call: -
cdr3_aa: CASSLDLSSGNTIYF
cdr3_nt: TGCGCCAGCAGCCTGGACCTGAGCTCTGGAAACACCATATATTTT

v_call: TRBV5-1
j_call: TRBJ1-1
clone_size: -
d_call: -
cdr3_aa: CASSLVGGVGAFF
cdr3_nt: TGCGCCAGCAGCTTGGTAGGGGGAGTCGGTGCTTTCTTT

v_call: TRBV5-1
j_call: TRBJ2-1
clone_size: few
d_call: TRBD2
cdr3_aa: CASSPTGTSGSSSYNEQFF
cdr3_nt: TGCGCCAGCTCTCCAACCGGGACTAGCGGGTCTAGCTCCTACAATGAGCAGTTCTTC

v_call: TRBV2
j_call: TRBJ2-3
clone_size: few
d_call: TRBD1
cdr3_aa: CASSPQPPGQGALDTQYF
cdr3_nt: TGTGCCAGCAGTCCACAACCCCCGGGACAGGGGGCATTAGATACGCAGTATTTT

v_call: TRBV5-1
j_call: TRBJ1-1
clone_size: few
d_call: -
cdr3_aa: CASSLEALGGWTEAFF
cdr3_nt: TGCGCCAGCAGCTTGGAGGCCCTAGGGGGTTGGACTGAAGCTTTCTTT

v_call: TRBV6-5
j_call: TRBJ2-7
clone_size: -
d_call: -
cdr3_aa: CASSYSQASYEQYF
cdr3_nt: TGTGCCAGCAGTTACTCTCAGGCATCCTACGAGCAGTACTTC

v_call: TRBV27
j_call: TRBJ2-3
clone_size: -
d_call: TRBD2
cdr3_aa: CASSGGLAGGGDTQYF
cdr3_nt: TGTGCCAGCAGTGGTGGACTAGCGGGAGGGGGAGATACGCAGTATTTT

v_call: TRBV25-1
j_call: TRBJ2-7
clone_size: -
d_call: -
cdr3_aa: CASSELGRYEQYF
cdr3_nt: TGTGCCAGCAGTGAATTAGGCAGATACGAGCAGTACTTC

v_call: TRBV5-1
j_call: TRBJ1-2
clone_size: -
d_call: TRBD1
cdr3_aa: CASKNPGQNYGYTF
cdr3_nt: TGCGCCAGCAAAAACCCGGGACAGAACTATGGCTACACCTTC